The clone carrying this T cell receptor (beta chain) was observed at least ten times. Its antigen remains unknown. Blood was drawn once from each donor into heparinised tubes. The draws averaged roughly 120 mL. Sorting of CD4+ naive, central memory, regulatory and stem cell-like memory cells was performed via CD45RO/CCR7/CD25/CD127/CD95/CD27. This sample was included in a study of beta chain features in type 1 diabetes. Of the isolated RNA, all was reverse transcribed, and so the sequenced material was expressed TCRB transcripts. TCRdb's copy holds only in-frame clones and misses some; the assay was immunoSEQ multiplex PCR. The table has 140,000 or so clones, roughly 10% seen once. Regarding the study as a whole: A closer apparent resemblance between naive, central memory and Treg TCRB repertoires was seen in patients than in healthy donors.

The receptor comes from a man aged 18 to 29 in good health. Sample: naive CD4+ T cells from blood.

The CDR3 region has the DNA TGTGCCAGCAGTTTATCACACAGGGTGACAGATACGCAGTATTTT. It yields the protein CASSLSHRVTDTQYF. This chain uses TRBV27 with TRBJ2-3; D is possibly TRBD1 (6 bases). The CDR3 spans 15 residues. Trimming shortened V by 0 bases and J by 3 bases, and 10 bases separated the two germline ends. Looked up from germline, CDR1 is MNHEY and CDR2 is SMNVEV (reference sequence).